This T cell receptor (beta chain) originates from a study of OX40 agonist ivuxolimab in advanced cancers. Regarding the study as a whole: Circulating CD4+ and CD8+ T cells showed clonal expansion by week 6 at 0.1 to 3.0 mg/kg.

No patient had autoimmune disease or received systemic immunosuppression. Blood sampling was done at baseline, cycle 4 day 1, and cycle 7 day 1. Trimming took off 1 base at V and 5 bases at J, with 14 bases between the two ends. The CDR3 contains 16 residues. Looked up from germline, CDR1 is SGHDN and CDR2 is FVKESK. This clone was counted a single time. Its specificity is unknown. Method: immunoSEQ multiplex PCR; TCRdb's copy keeps in-frame clones and lacks some. There are 150,000 to 180,000 clones in the sample; 85% to 95% occur only once, and 0.3% to 0.35% lies in the top ten. Sequencing was performed on CD4+ or CD8+ T cells sorted from blood, taken in a trial of the OX40 agonist ivuxolimab. V usage is TRBV14 and J usage is TRBJ2-2, with D possibly TRBD1 on 6 matching bases. This sequence was found in an adult with an advanced solid tumor such as melanoma, head and neck, liver or kidney cancer. The CDR3 DNA follows: TGTGCCAGCAGCCAAGCCTACAGGGTTACAACCGGGGAGCTGTTTTTT. Translated: CASSQAYRVTTGELFF.